The present entry profiles one T cell receptor (beta chain) with its context. No cognate antigen has been identified for it. No much larger clone is present one base from it, and per-base qualities are unavailable. This sample is part of a study of cytomegalovirus exposure and HLA in healthy donors (dated by TCRdb to the late 2010s). Regarding the complete study: According to a later analysis, the 120 validation repertoires were produced on the same platform as the 666 repertoires of the first cohort. Along with the approximately 650-subject first cohort, a separate validation cohort of roughly 110 different subjects was used. To predict cytomegalovirus infection status, the study brought together high-throughput TCR immunosequencing, statistical association of individual TCRs with disease status, and machine learning. The study aimed to test whether cataloging public T cell receptors could reveal signatures of past pathogen exposure. What the work shows at the level of the full study, not this receptor alone: In vitro tests confirmed that a few of the cytomegalovirus-associated TCR beta chains recognize cytomegalovirus antigens. It was suggested by the authors that the approach could potentially be generalized to other disease states and immunological phenotypes. Across donors, most TCR sequences were observed very rarely, whereas some public TCRs were present in many individuals. A total of 164 TCR beta chains were listed by the study as associated with cytomegalovirus. The classifier was reported to diagnose cytomegalovirus status with high specificity and sensitivity in both the original cohort and the validation cohort. A later analysis found that TCRs clustered in the first cohort also tended to co-occur in the 95 to 150 validation repertoires, with 94% of cluster scores above 0. A later analysis lacked HLA typing for the validation cohort, so it scored co-occurrence in that cohort across all 120 or so repertoires.

CDR1 and CDR2 (LGHNA, YSLEER) derive from the germline V gene. Ends trimmed: V by 0 bases, J by 0 bases; bases unmatched to a gene: 8. The CDR3, from cysteine to phenylalanine, totals 18 residues. Just the 54-base CDR3 DNA is kept, in frame starting at base 1. Library prep was done by the immunoSEQ multiplex PCR assay. The study's processing was this. To diagnose cytomegalovirus status from the catalog of TCR beta chain sequences, a statistical classification framework was built. In its TCRdb copy, this immuneACCESS table keeps in-frame sequences only and misses some clones. Where compared with another copy, unresolved V genes explain less than half of these, and the others have no known cause. The DNA gave D and trimming, while V, J and clone size come from that table. The sample contains some 170,000 clones, around nine tenths of them found a single time. Together, the top ten hold roughly 3% of the sample.

Donors formed part of the validation cohort, which comprised over a hundred subjects and was distinct from the first cohort of 550 to 850 subjects. The rearrangement combines TRBV4-3 with TRBJ2-3, and 8 junction bases match TRBD2. The receptor comes from a man younger than 30 in good health and CMV-seropositive. Sequencing was carried out using PBMCs. The CDR3 loop reads CASSQEFYPSGSTDTQYF. Here is the DNA: TGCGCCAGCAGCCAAGAGTTTTATCCTAGCGGGAGCACAGATACGCAGTATTTT.